The T cell receptor (beta chain) under discussion was sequenced for a study of blood T cell repertoires in COVID-19. With V trimmed by 0 bases and J by 2 bases, 3 bases remained unmatched. CDR3 length equals 16 residues. Germline-derived CDR1 and CDR2 are SGHRS and YFSETQ. The repertoire was sequenced with immunoSEQ multiplex PCR; TCRdb's copy has only in-frame clones and lacks some. Here the sample spans 380,000 or so clones, approximately 88% being singletons. This chain uses TRBV5-1 with TRBJ1-3, with 9 bases fitting TRBD1. This clonotype was obtained from a man in his forties with acute or convalescent COVID-19. The material sequenced was peripheral blood. The CDR3 DNA follows: TGCGCCAGCAGCTTGGGAGGACAGGGGCCTGGAAACACCATATATTTT. Protein product: CASSLGGQGPGNTIYF.